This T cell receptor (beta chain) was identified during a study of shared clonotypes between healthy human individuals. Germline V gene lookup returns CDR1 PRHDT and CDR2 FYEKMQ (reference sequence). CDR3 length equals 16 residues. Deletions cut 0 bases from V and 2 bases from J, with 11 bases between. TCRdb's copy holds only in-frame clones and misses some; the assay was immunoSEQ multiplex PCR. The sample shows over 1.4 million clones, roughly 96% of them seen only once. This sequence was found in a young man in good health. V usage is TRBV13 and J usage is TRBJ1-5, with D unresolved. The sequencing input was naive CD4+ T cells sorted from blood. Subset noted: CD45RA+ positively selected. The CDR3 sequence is CASSLGPQVGNQPQHF. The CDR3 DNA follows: TGTGCCAGCAGCTTAGGGCCGCAGGTTGGCAATCAGCCCCAGCATTTT.